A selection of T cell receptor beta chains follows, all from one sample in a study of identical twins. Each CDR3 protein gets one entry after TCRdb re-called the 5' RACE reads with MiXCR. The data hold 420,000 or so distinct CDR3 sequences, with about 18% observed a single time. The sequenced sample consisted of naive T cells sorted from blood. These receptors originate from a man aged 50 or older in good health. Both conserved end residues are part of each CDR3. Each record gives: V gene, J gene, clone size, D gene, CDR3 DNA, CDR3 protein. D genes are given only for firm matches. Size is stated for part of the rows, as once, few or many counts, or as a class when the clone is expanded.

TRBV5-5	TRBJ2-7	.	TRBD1	TGTGCCAGCATAACAGGGGGGCATACAGACGAGCAGTACTTC	CASITGGHTDEQYF
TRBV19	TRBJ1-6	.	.	TGTGCCAGTAAAGCCCCCCCGAACGGGGCACCCCTCCACTTT	CASKAPPNGAPLHF
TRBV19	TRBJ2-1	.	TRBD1	TGTGCCAGTTGCCGAGGGACAGGGCCCTACAATGAGCAGTTCTTC	CASCRGTGPYNEQFF
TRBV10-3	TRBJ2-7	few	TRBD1	TGTGCGACCGGGGCAGGGGGCTACGAGCAGTACTTC	CATGAGGYEQYF
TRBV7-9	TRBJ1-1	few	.	TGTGCCAGCACCCTCGGGAGGAACACTGAAGCTTTCTTT	CASTLGRNTEAFF
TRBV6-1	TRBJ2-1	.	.	TGTGCCAGCAGCCCTCTCGAGCACAATGAGCAGTTCTTC	CASSPLEHNEQFF
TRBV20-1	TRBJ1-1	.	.	TGCAGTGCTAGAGTGCTTGGGGGAATGAACACTGAAGCTTTCTTT	CSARVLGGMNTEAFF
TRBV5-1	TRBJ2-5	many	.	TGCGCCAGCAGCTTGGTGCGGGGTTCGGAGACCCAGTACTTC	CASSLVRGSETQYF
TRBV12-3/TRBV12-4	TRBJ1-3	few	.	TGTGCCAGCAGATCACAGGGTGCCGGAAACACCATATATTTT	CASRSQGAGNTIYF
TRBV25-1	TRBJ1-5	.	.	TGTGCCAGCAGTGCCCCCCTTGGTCAGCCCCAGCATTTT	CASSAPLGQPQHF
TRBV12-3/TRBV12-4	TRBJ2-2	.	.	TGTGCCAGCAGTTTGTACAGGGTGAACGGGGAGCTGTTTTTT	CASSLYRVNGELFF
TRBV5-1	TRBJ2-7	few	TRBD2	TGCGCCAGCAGCTTCCCAGGCGGGAGTGAGCAGTACTTC	CASSFPGGSEQYF
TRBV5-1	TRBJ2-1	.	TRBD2	TGCGCCAGCAGATCCCCGGGTGAGCGGGGGCCGCTATTAATCTACAATGAGCAGTTCTTC	CASRSPGERGPLLIYNEQFF
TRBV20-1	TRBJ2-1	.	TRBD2	TGCAGTGCTAGAGCCAAACCGAGCGGGAGGGCCGCTTATGAGCAGTTCTTC	CSARAKPSGRAAYEQFF
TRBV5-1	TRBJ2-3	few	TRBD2	TGCGCCAGCAGCTTGGCCGGAACTAGCGGGAGCACAGATACGCAGTATTTT	CASSLAGTSGSTDTQYF
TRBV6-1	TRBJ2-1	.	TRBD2	TGTGCCAGCAGTGCACGGGGTGATAGCGGGAGGGCCTCCTACAATGAGCAGTTCTTC	CASSARGDSGRASYNEQFF
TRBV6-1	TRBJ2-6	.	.	TGTGCCAGCCTACCTTGGGTGCTAGGATCTGGGGCCAACGTCCTGACTTTC	CASLPWVLGSGANVLTF
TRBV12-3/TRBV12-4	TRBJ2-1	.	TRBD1	TGTGCCAGCAGTCAACGGACAGGGGGTCTCTCCAGGAATGAGCAGTTCTTC	CASSQRTGGLSRNEQFF
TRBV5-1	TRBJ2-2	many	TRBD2	TGCGCCAGCAGTCCGATAAGGACTAGCGGGAGCACCGGGGAGCTGTTTTTT	CASSPIRTSGSTGELFF
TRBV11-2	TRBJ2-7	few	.	TGTGCCAGCAGCTTAGTAGATACAAGCTCCTACGAGCAGTACTTC	CASSLVDTSSYEQYF
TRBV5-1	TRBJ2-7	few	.	TGCGCCAGCAGTGACAGCCTCCTTGAGCAGTACTTC	CASSDSLLEQYF
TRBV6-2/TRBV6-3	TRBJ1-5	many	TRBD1	TGTGCCAGCAGCCCCTTTCAGGGGGTACCAGGGCACAATCAGCCCCAGCATTTT	CASSPFQGVPGHNQPQHF
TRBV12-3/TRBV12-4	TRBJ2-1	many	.	TGTGCCAGCAGTTTAGGCCGATACAATGAGCAGTTCTTC	CASSLGRYNEQFF
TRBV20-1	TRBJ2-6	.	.	TGCAGTGCTAGAGATTGGACGGGGACTGACTCTGGGGCCAACGTCCTGACTTTC	CSARDWTGTDSGANVLTF
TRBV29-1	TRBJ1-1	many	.	TGCAGCGTTGATTCTTCCGGGATGAACACTGAAGCTTTCTTT	CSVDSSGMNTEAFF
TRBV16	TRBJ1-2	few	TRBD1	TGTGCCAGCAGCAAAGCGACAGGGTTTAACTACACCTTC	CASSKATGFNYTF
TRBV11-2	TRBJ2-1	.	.	TGTGCCAGCAGCTCTATACGCCGCGGCGGGGAGAGTTACAATGAGCAGTTCTTC	CASSSIRRGGESYNEQFF
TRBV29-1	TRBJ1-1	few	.	TGCAGCGTTGAGAGGAGCGGCACTGAAGCTTTCTTT	CSVERSGTEAFF
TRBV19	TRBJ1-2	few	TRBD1	TGTGCCAGTAGTCCCGTGGCGGCAGGGGGCATCTTCTTCTATGGCTACACCTTC	CASSPVAAGGIFFYGYTF
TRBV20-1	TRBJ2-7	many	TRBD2	TGCAGTGCTGCCCCGGGACTAGCGGGGCTCTACGAGCAGTACTTC	CSAAPGLAGLYEQYF
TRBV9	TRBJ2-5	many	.	TGTGCCAGCAGCGTAGGAGGATTCCTGGAGACCCAGTACTTC	CASSVGGFLETQYF
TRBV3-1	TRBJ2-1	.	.	TGTGCCAGCAGCCAAAGAGGGACACAGCATGAGCAGTTCTTC	CASSQRGTQHEQFF
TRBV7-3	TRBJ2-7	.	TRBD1	TGTGCCAGCAGCTTATCCCGGGACAGCTCCTACGAGCAGTACTTC	CASSLSRDSSYEQYF
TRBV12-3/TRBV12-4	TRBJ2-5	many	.	TGTGCCACGGAAGACCGCGGGACCCAGTACTTC	CATEDRGTQYF
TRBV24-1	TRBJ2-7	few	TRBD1	TGTGCCACCAGTTCCGCCGGGACAGGGGTAAGATCGGACGAGCAGTACTTC	CATSSAGTGVRSDEQYF
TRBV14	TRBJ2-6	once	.	TGTGCCAGCAGCCAAGATAGGCGCAGCCTCTCATCTGGGGCCAACGTCCTGACTTTC	CASSQDRRSLSSGANVLTF
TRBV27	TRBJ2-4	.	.	TGTGCCAGCAGTTTAACCGGGGGCGCCAAAAACATTCAGTACTTC	CASSLTGGAKNIQYF
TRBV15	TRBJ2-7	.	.	TGTGCCACCAGCAGAGATCGTTCGCTTTCCTACGAGCAGTACTTC	CATSRDRSLSYEQYF
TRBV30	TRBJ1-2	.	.	TGTGCCTGGAGGACAGCGAACTATGGCTACACCTTC	CAWRTANYGYTF
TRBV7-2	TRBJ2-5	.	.	TGTGCCAGCAGCTTAGTTAGCGTAGGAGGAGAGACCCAGTACTTC	CASSLVSVGGETQYF
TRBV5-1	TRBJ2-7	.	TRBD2	TGCGCCAGCAGCTTGGTAATTCCGGGGGGCGAGCAGTACTTC	CASSLVIPGGEQYF
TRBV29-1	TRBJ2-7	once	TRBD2	TGCAGCGTTATAGCGGGAGAGAAGGGATACGAGCAGTACTTC	CSVIAGEKGYEQYF
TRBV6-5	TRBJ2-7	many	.	TGTGCCAGCAGTTACCCGGGATCCTACGAGCAGTACTTC	CASSYPGSYEQYF
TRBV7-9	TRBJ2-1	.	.	TGTGCCAGCAGCTTAGGATCGTCGGCTAGCGCTATTAATGAGCAGTTCTTC	CASSLGSSASAINEQFF
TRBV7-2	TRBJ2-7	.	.	TGTGCCAGCAGAACGGGACCGTCTTCCTACGAGCAGTACTTC	CASRTGPSSYEQYF
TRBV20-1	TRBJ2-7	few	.	TGCAGTGCCCCCCCCAGGGCCTACGAGCAGTACTTC	CSAPPRAYEQYF
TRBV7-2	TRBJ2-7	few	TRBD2	TGTGCCAGCAGCGAGGGCGGGAGCGCCTACGAGCAGTACTTC	CASSEGGSAYEQYF
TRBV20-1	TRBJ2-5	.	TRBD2	TGCAGTGCTAGATCCCTTACGTGGGAAGCGGGAGATGCGGAGACCCAGTACTTC	CSARSLTWEAGDAETQYF
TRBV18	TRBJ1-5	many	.	TGTGCCAGCTCACCCGAGGTGAATCAGCCCCAGCATTTT	CASSPEVNQPQHF
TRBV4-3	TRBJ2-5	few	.	TGCGCCAGCAGCCAAGTAGTGGAAGAGACCCAGTACTTC	CASSQVVEETQYF
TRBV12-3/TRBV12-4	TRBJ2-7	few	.	TGTGCCAGCAGTCCCGGGACGGAGGTCAGCTCCTACGAGCAGTACTTC	CASSPGTEVSSYEQYF
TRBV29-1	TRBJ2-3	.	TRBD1	TGCAGCGCACCAGACAGGGGGAGAAGCACAGATACGCAGTATTTT	CSAPDRGRSTDTQYF
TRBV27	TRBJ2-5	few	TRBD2	TGTGCCAGCAGTTCGACCGGGACTAGCGGGACCGAGACCCAGTACTTC	CASSSTGTSGTETQYF
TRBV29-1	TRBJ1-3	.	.	TGCAGCGTTGAAGATGCCTACTCTGGAAACACCATATATTTT	CSVEDAYSGNTIYF
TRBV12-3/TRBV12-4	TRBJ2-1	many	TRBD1	TGTGCCAGCAGTTTCAGAGGGACAGGGAATGAGCAGTTCTTC	CASSFRGTGNEQFF